This T cell receptor beta chain was recorded in a study of OX40 agonist ivuxolimab in advanced cancers. Data came from immunoSEQ multiplex PCR; TCRdb stores just in-frame clones and leaves some out. The sample contains about 27,000 clones, about four fifths of which appear only once. The source of this sequence is an adult with an advanced solid tumor such as melanoma, head and neck, liver or kidney cancer. Sequences were derived from CD4+ or CD8+ T cells sorted from blood, sampled in a trial of the OX40 agonist ivuxolimab.

The CDR3 region has the DNA TGTGCCAGCAGTTACTACGGGGGGAGTGAAAAACTGTTTTTT. It codes for CASSYYGGSEKLFF. The chain couples TRBV6-9 to TRBJ1-4, with D perhaps matching TRBD1 (5 bases). Germline assignment: CDR1 MNHGY and CDR2 SVAAGI. The CDR3 has 14 residues. V gave up 3 bases and J gave up 7 bases, with 12 bases separating them.